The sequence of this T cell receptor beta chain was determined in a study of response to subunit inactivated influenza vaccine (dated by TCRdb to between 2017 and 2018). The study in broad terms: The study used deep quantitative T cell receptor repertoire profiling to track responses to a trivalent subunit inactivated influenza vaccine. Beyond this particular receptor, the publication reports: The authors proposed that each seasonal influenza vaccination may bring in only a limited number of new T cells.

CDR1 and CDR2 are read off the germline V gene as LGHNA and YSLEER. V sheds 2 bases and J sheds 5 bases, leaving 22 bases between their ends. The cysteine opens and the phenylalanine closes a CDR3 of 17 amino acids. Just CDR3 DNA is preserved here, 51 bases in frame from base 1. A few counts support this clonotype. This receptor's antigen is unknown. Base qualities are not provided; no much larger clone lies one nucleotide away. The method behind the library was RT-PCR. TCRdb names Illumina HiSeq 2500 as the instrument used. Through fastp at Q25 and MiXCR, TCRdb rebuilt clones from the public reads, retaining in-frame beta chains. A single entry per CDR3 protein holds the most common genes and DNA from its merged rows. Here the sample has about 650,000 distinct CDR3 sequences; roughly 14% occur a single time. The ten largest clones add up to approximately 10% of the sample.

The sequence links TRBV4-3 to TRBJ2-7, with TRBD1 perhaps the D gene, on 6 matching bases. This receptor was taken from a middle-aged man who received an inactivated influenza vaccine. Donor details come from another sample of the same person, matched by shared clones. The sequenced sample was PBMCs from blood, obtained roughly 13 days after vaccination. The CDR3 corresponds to CASSQNPTGFASHEQYF. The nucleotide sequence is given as TGCGCCAGCAGCCAAAACCCGACAGGTTTTGCTTCCCACGAGCAGTACTTC.